Listed below are T cell receptor beta chains from one sample, sequenced in a study of T cells in Graves' hyperthyroidism and ophthalmopathy. One entry per CDR3 protein, called by TCRdb with MiXCR from the multiplex PCR reads. The sample has 330,000 or so distinct CDR3 sequences; roughly 19% are singletons. Sequencing input: blood. The receptors here all came from a man aged 45-65 years with Graves' ophthalmopathy. Each CDR3 is given with its conserved first and last residue. A D gene is named only where the DNA matches it firmly.

d_call j_call v_call cdr3_aa
TRBD1 TRBJ2-3 TRBV5-1 CASSQSSQGARTDTQYF
NA TRBJ1-5 TRBV7-2 CASTLGGNMGQPQHF
NA TRBJ2-1 TRBV12-5 CASAPGTGDLEQFF
NA TRBJ2-2 TRBV7-3 CASNLRGPNTGELFF
NA TRBJ1-4 TRBV5-1 CASRLTPATNEKLFF
TRBD2 TRBJ2-1 TRBV10-2 CASSVSGGLYNEQFF
NA TRBJ2-1 TRBV7-2 CASSSAANFFEQFF
NA NA TRBV6-1 CTSSHGRSSYNEQYF
NA TRBJ1-2 TRBV19 CASTPPGGGYYGYTF
TRBD1 TRBJ1-1 TRBV6-2/TRBV6-3 CASSYSPDRVNTEAFF
NA TRBJ2-6 TRBV3-1 CASSQDVAGANVLTF
NA TRBJ2-5 TRBV29-1 CSRSRAPETQYF
NA TRBJ1-2 TRBV29-1 CSVEWTFWEYGYTF
TRBD2 TRBJ2-1 TRBV29-1 CSVQIAGFGSDEQFF
NA TRBJ2-5 TRBV24-1 CATSRLGETQYF
NA TRBJ1-1 TRBV3-1 CASSPKIGGLNTEAFF
TRBD1 TRBJ2-7 TRBV5-1 CASSPGTVKTYEQYF
TRBD2 TRBJ2-1 TRBV5-1 CASSSFTSGASWVEQFF
TRBD1 TRBJ2-2 TRBV18 CASSPRDRLTGELFF
TRBD1 TRBJ1-4 TRBV19 CASSDGTGGEKLFF
NA TRBJ1-5 TRBV15 CATSRDAGTGNQPQHF
NA TRBJ2-1 TRBV7-9 CASSLESLASSSYNEQFF
NA TRBJ1-5 TRBV10-3 CAISDGGGNQPQHF
TRBD2 TRBJ2-2 TRBV6-5 CASSSLGAGGPNTGELFF
NA TRBJ1-5 TRBV28 CATPRGSNQPQHF
NA TRBJ2-7 TRBV5-1 CASTPRPGDSSYEQYF
TRBD1 TRBJ2-7 TRBV11-2 CASSRDRGVAFYEQYF
NA TRBJ1-5 TRBV9 CASSGLAGNQPQHF
NA TRBJ1-5 TRBV6-1 CASQPGANQPQHF
NA TRBJ2-3 TRBV5-1 CASSLDGTISTDTQYF
TRBD1 TRBJ2-7 TRBV27 CASSLRDRGSYEQYF
TRBD1 TRBJ2-1 TRBV11-2 CASSSFRDRTNEQFF
TRBD1 TRBJ2-7 TRBV12-3/TRBV12-4 CASTRDSRSYEQYF
NA TRBJ1-1 TRBV7-9 CASSSSNPEAFF
NA TRBJ2-7 TRBV20-1 CSAILTEQYF
NA TRBJ2-1 TRBV2 CASNLARNEQFF
NA TRBJ1-2 TRBV10-3 CAIGNVTNYGYTF
TRBD2 TRBJ2-7 TRBV11-2 CASSLDRHSGSYEQYF
TRBD2 TRBJ2-7 TRBV5-1 CASRGVRPYEQYF
NA TRBJ2-1 TRBV3-1 CASSQGVSLSSYNEQFF